The sample holds many counts of the clone carrying this TCR beta chain. This record comes from a study of blood T cell repertoires in COVID-19. Turning to the study itself: Acute and convalescent COVID-19 specimens originated in the United States, Italy and Spain. T cells, B-cell-depleted T cells, or PBMCs supplied cDNA or gDNA.

Original processing methods: The authors estimated nucleated cell counts from reference gene primer amplification. Assay: immunoSEQ multiplex PCR; the TCRdb copy retains only in-frame clones and omits some. V, J and clone size were drawn from that table, and D and trimming were deduced from the DNA. Here the sample spans roughly 300,000 clones, around 83% being singletons. Germline CDR1 and CDR2: MNHEY and SMNVEV (reference sequence). This CDR3 has 14 amino acids. V was clipped by 5 bases and J by 2 bases, with 9 bases between them. Sequences were obtained from peripheral blood. The receptor comes from a woman in her forties or fifties with acute or convalescent COVID-19. The chain recombines TRBV27 with TRBJ2-2; a weak D match, TRBD1 (6 bases). The CDR3 DNA reads TGTGCCAGCAGTAAGGACAGAAACACCGGGGAGCTGTTTTTT. Translated: CASSKDRNTGELFF.